What follows describes a single T cell receptor (beta chain). This sample is part of a study of OX40 agonist ivuxolimab in advanced cancers. Across the whole study: The study reported partial responses in three patients: one hepatocellular carcinoma, two cutaneous melanoma.

CDR1 PRHDT and CDR2 FYEKMQ come from the germline V gene (reference sequence). This CDR3 is 13 amino acids long. V lost 4 bases and J lost 5, with 9 bases in between. Sequencing used immunoSEQ multiplex PCR; TCRdb keeps in-frame clones, though not all of them. The top ten hold approximately 14% of the sample, which has tens of thousands of clones, more than 85% seen once. The TCR sequence derives from an adult with an advanced solid tumor such as melanoma, head and neck, liver or kidney cancer. The chain employs TRBV13 and TRBJ2-1, with unresolved D. The material sequenced was CD4+ or CD8+ T cells sorted from blood, taken in a trial of the OX40 agonist ivuxolimab. The CDR3 DNA reads TGTGCCAGCAGCTCGTCCCCCAACAATGAGCAGTTCTTC. Its translation: CASSSSPNNEQFF. Complete variable domain (other parts from reference TRBV13 and TRBJ2-1): AAGVIQSPRHLIKEKRETATLKCYPIPRHDTVYWYQQGPGQDPQFLISFYEKMQSDKGSIPDRFSAQQFSDYHSELNMSSLELGDSALYFCASSSSPNNEQFFGPGTRLTVL.